Below, 4 T cell receptor beta chains from the same sample are listed, as sequenced in a study of T cells after yellow fever vaccination. One entry per CDR3 protein, called by TCRdb with MiXCR from the 5' RACE reads. The data contain around 140,000 distinct CDR3 sequences, 7% to 9% of them singletons. Sequenced material: CD4+ T cells sorted from PBMCs, taken 5 days after the yellow fever booster vaccination. These receptors all stem from a man under 40 who received the YFV17D yellow fever vaccine.

On this clonotype itself: This could be a read error, since a much larger clone is one nucleotide away. V is TRBV20-1 and J is TRBJ2-3; a weak D match, TRBD1 (6 bases). The CDR3 is 14 amino acids. Trimming left V 5 bases short and J 8 bases short, with 20 bases between. CDR1 DFQATT and CDR2 SNEGSKA come from the germline V gene (reference sequence). CDR3 residues: CSAGAGQNVGTQYF. The CDR3 coding sequence is TGCAGTGCTGGAGCCGGACAGAATGTCGGTACGCAGTATTTT.

This clonotype was seen at least ten times. The chain couples TRBV7-8 to TRBJ1-6; 7 nucleotides agree with TRBD1. Per the germline V gene, CDR1 is SGHVS and CDR2 is FQNEAQ. The CDR3 consists of 15 residues. V lost 5 bases, J lost 7 bases, and 8 bases stayed unmatched. The CDR3 DNA is TGTGCCAGCAGCACAGGACAGGTCTGGAATTCACCCCTCCACTTT. Translating gives CASSTGQVWNSPLHF.

This clonotype has ten or more counts. The J gene is TRBJ2-1, the V gene TRBV20-1; the D gene is possibly TRBD2 (6 bases). The CDR3 totals 16 residues. Per germline, CDR1 DFQATT and CDR2 SNEGSKA (reference sequence). V was clipped by 0 bases and J by 8 bases, with 20 bases between them. CDR3 sequence: CSARESTGALWDEQFF. CDR3 DNA sequence: TGCAGTGCTAGAGAGTCGACGGGAGCCCTCTGGGATGAGCAGTTCTTC.

This clonotype has at least ten counts. This chain uses TRBV5-6 with TRBJ2-1; D gene ambiguous. This CDR3 has 13 residues. The germline V and J ends were trimmed by 0 bases and 5 bases, with 6 bases remaining between them. Germline V gene data show CDR1 as SGHDT and CDR2 as YYEEEE. The CDR3 is CASSLGPNNEQFF. The CDR3 bases are TGTGCCAGCAGCTTGGGGCCTAACAATGAGCAGTTCTTC.